Described below is a single TCR beta chain sequence and its context. The target antigen is unknown. Via MiXCR, TCRdb re-called the 5' RACE reads, giving one row per CDR3 protein. The profile shows roughly 230,000 distinct CDR3 sequences, roughly a tenth of them singletons. The data are from a study of CD8 T cells in ankylosing spondylitis. Study-level findings and limits: Blood from ankylosing spondylitis patients appeared to carry a characteristic eight-variant TCR beta motif.

Per the germline V gene, CDR1 is SEHNR and CDR2 is FQNEAQ (reference sequence). V was pared by 7 bases and J by 0 bases, with 16 bases between. The CDR3 is 16 amino acids. The V and J genes are TRBV7-9 and TRBJ2-1, with D tentatively TRBD2 (6 bases). The sample comprised blood, either unsorted or a sorted T cell fraction (not recorded which). This receptor was taken from a male donor with ankylosing spondylitis or in good health (not recorded which). The CDR3 DNA reads TGTGCCAGCAACCCTCTAATCGGGAGCTCCTACAATGAGCAGTTCTTC. This codes for CASNPLIGSSYNEQFF. Using reference TRBV7-9 and TRBJ2-1 for the parts outside the CDR3, the full variable domain is DTGVSQNPRHKITKRGQNVTFRCDPISEHNRLYWYRQTLGQGPEFLTYFQNEAQLEKSRLLSDRFSAERPKGSFSTLEIQRTEQGDSAMYLCASNPLIGSSYNEQFFGPGTRLTVL.